This is a list of T cell receptor beta chains from one sample in a study of beta chain features in type 1 diabetes. Measured with immunoSEQ multiplex PCR; TCRdb has only the in-frame clones, and not every one. The data show 300,000 or so clones, with roughly 8% seen just once and 0.44% held by the top ten. The material sequenced was central memory CD4+ T cells from blood. The receptors were sampled from a young woman in good health. The conserved cysteine and the conserved F or W are not part of the CDR3 here.

j_call,v_call,cdr3_aa
TRBJ2-2,TRBV7-2,ASSRWGRMDTGELF
TRBJ2-3,TRBV5-1,ASSASGTKATDTQY
TRBJ2-7,TRBV5-1,ASRGTGTNEQY
TRBJ2-2,TRBV13,ASSYRDRSTGELF
TRBJ1-2,TRBV28,ASSLTQDYGYT
TRBJ2-3,TRBV7-2,ASSYNRIASTDTQY
TRBJ2-1,TRBV4-3,ASSQRVDGEQF
TRBJ1-1,TRBV7-9,ASSLTGEVSEAF
TRBJ2-7,TRBV5-1,ASSVLPGQSYEQY
TRBJ1-1,TRBV29-1,SVDRGPLNTEAF
TRBJ1-2,TRBV7-9,ASSSERGDYGYT